This T cell receptor (beta chain) was sequenced during a study of cytomegalovirus exposure and HLA in healthy donors. The donors were in the approximately 120-subject validation cohort, distinct from the roughly 700-subject first cohort. This clone has only a few counts. Its cognate antigen is unknown. V lost 4 bases to trimming and J lost 8 bases, with 17 bases between them. CDR3 length: 14 amino acids. Germline V gene data show CDR1 as LNHDA and CDR2 as SQIVND (reference sequence). Using immunoSEQ multiplex PCR, the repertoire was profiled, and TCRdb retains in-frame clones only, with some absent. The table includes more than 150,000 clones, more than 80% detected once. Findings of the study overall: The CMV antigen specificity of a few CMV-associated chains was confirmed through in vitro analysis. A classifier reportedly called cytomegalovirus status with high sensitivity and specificity.

This receptor was identified in a man younger than 35 in good health and CMV-seropositive. The specimen sequenced was PBMCs. The chain uses TRBV19 and TRBJ1-2, with D maybe TRBD1 (5 bases). The CDR3 loop is CASSTSRGDMGYTF. The CDR3 nucleotides read TGTGCCAGTAGTACCTCTCGGGGGGATATGGGCTACACCTTC.